This T cell receptor (beta chain) was recovered during a study of OX40 agonist ivuxolimab in advanced cancers. Assay: immunoSEQ multiplex PCR; the TCRdb copy retains only in-frame clones and omits some. The table has 98,000 or so clones, more than 85% seen once. Looked up from germline, CDR1 is SEHNR and CDR2 is FQNEAQ (reference sequence). V was shortened by 5 bases and J by 9 bases, with 8 bases between the two germline ends. This CDR3 region has 11 residues. Concerning this clone itself: The antigen is not known.

Points from the study as a whole: Low normalized T-cell clonal expansion also characterized some of the nonresponders. Mean expanded clone counts were higher in CD8+ than CD4+ T cells. Partly responding patients at 0.1-3.0 mg/kg showed some of the smallest clonal expansion.

Sampling times: baseline, cycle 4 day 1, cycle 7 day 1. The source was CD4+ or CD8+ T cells sorted from blood, collected in a trial of the OX40 agonist ivuxolimab. The source of this sequence is an adult with an advanced solid tumor such as melanoma, head and neck, liver or kidney cancer. The chain employs TRBV7-9 and TRBJ2-4; D call uncertain. The CDR3 spells CASSGQSIQYF. CDR3 DNA sequence: TGTGCCAGCAGCGGTCAGTCCATTCAGTACTTC.